Listed below are T cell receptor beta chains from one sample, sequenced in a study of T-cell memory formation after mild COVID-19. MiXCR, applied by TCRdb to the 5' RACE reads, yields one record per CDR3 protein. The table records about 470,000 distinct CDR3 sequences, more than 20% of them present only once. The sequencing sample was made of PBMCs or a T cell subset sorted from them (not recorded which). These receptors originate from an adult woman who had mild COVID-19 (a few samples of this study predate the infection). Cell type and time point are not known. The CDR3 runs from the conserved cysteine through the conserved F or W. D genes are given only for firm matches. Size tells how often a clone was seen (once, few, many) or the class of an expanded clone, and some rows leave it out.

d_call	v_call	clone_size	j_call	cdr3_aa	cdr3_nt
TRBD2	TRBV19	.	TRBJ2-2	CASTPRPGLASTGELFF	TGTGCCAGTACTCCCCGCCCGGGACTAGCGAGCACCGGGGAGCTGTTTTTT
.	TRBV16	few	TRBJ2-7	CASSQYQAYEQYF	TGTGCCAGCAGCCAATACCAGGCCTACGAGCAGTACTTC
.	TRBV7-6	many	TRBJ2-2	CASSFVYKSGELFF	TGTGCCAGCAGCTTTGTATACAAGTCCGGGGAGCTGTTTTTT
TRBD1	TRBV6-6	few	TRBJ2-1	CASSSRDRGGYEQFF	TGTGCCAGCAGTTCCCGGGACAGGGGCGGTTATGAGCAGTTCTTC
TRBD1	TRBV6-5	few	TRBJ2-6	CASRDSTGLYSGANVLTF	TGTGCCAGCAGGGACTCGACAGGGTTATACTCTGGGGCCAACGTCCTGACTTTC
.	TRBV24-1	once	TRBJ1-2	CATSDSRQALSHGYTF	TGTGCCACCAGTGATTCCAGACAGGCGCTATCCCATGGCTACACCTTC
.	TRBV6-1	.	TRBJ2-7	CAGGSGTITEQYF	TGTGCCGGGGGGTCCGGGACAATCACCGAGCAGTACTTC
TRBD2	TRBV7-9	.	TRBJ2-5	CASSLGLAVVRETQYF	TGTGCCAGCAGCTTAGGACTAGCTGTGGTTCGGGAGACCCAGTACTTC
.	TRBV20-1	.	TRBJ1-1	CSARMNTEAFF	TGCAGTGCCAGAATGAACACTGAAGCTTTCTTT
TRBD1	TRBV11-2	few	TRBJ2-1	CASSLHRDRVYNEQFF	TGTGCCAGCAGCCTACACCGGGACAGAGTCTACAATGAGCAGTTCTTC
.	TRBV15	few	TRBJ2-3	CATSRDLASYTDTQYF	TGTGCCACCAGCAGAGATCTCGCCAGCTACACAGATACGCAGTATTTT
.	TRBV11-2	.	TRBJ2-2	CASRFAGSNTGELFF	TGTGCCAGCAGATTCGCGGGGTCGAACACCGGGGAGCTGTTTTTT
.	TRBV29-1	.	TRBJ2-1	CSVVAQGNDEQFF	TGCAGCGTTGTGGCGCAGGGGAACGATGAGCAGTTCTTC
TRBD1	TRBV6-2/TRBV6-3	.	TRBJ2-5	CASSYRTGSSETQYF	TGTGCCAGCAGTTACAGGACAGGGTCATCGGAGACCCAGTACTTC
TRBD1	TRBV4-2	few	TRBJ2-7	CASSQDRQGSYEQYF	TGTGCCAGCAGCCAAGATCGACAGGGGTCCTACGAGCAGTACTTC
TRBD2	TRBV6-5	.	TRBJ2-1	CASSRLAGDEQFF	TGTGCCAGCAGTCGACTAGCTGGGGATGAGCAGTTCTTC
TRBD2	TRBV12-3/TRBV12-4	.	TRBJ2-3	CASSHGGVAGGPLTDTQYF	TGTGCCAGCAGCCACGGTGGGGTTGCGGGGGGGCCCCTCACAGATACGCAGTATTTT
TRBD1	TRBV9	.	TRBJ1-6	CASSGGTGGNSPLHF	TGTGCCAGCAGCGGGGGGACAGGGGGAAATTCACCCCTCCACTTT
.	TRBV18	many	TRBJ2-1	CASSPRTRTDEQFF	TGTGCCAGCTCACCCCGGACAAGGACCGATGAGCAGTTCTTC
TRBD2	TRBV20-1	few	TRBJ2-3	CSARGRGSTDTQYF	TGCAGTGCCAGAGGGCGGGGGTCCACAGATACGCAGTATTTT
.	TRBV4-3	.	TRBJ2-3	CASSQDGTPGTDTQYF	TGCGCCAGCAGCCAAGACGGGACACCGGGGACAGATACGCAGTATTTT
TRBD2	TRBV9	few	TRBJ2-2	CASSYSGLNTGELFF	TGTGCCAGCAGCTATAGCGGGTTGAACACCGGGGAGCTGTTTTTT
TRBD1	TRBV29-1	few	TRBJ2-5	CSVEAYRGVGETQYF	TGCAGCGTTGAAGCCTACAGGGGAGTCGGAGAGACCCAGTACTTC
TRBD2	TRBV6-5	.	TRBJ2-7	CASRRLAGGPGYEQYF	TGTGCCAGCAGACGACTAGCGGGAGGGCCGGGCTACGAGCAGTACTTC
.	TRBV4-1	.	TRBJ1-5	CASSQLPGQPQHF	TGCGCCAGCAGCCAACTCCCGGGGCAGCCCCAGCATTTT
.	TRBV15	many	TRBJ2-1	CATSRDRGWNEQFF	TGTGCCACCAGCAGAGATCGGGGGTGGAATGAGCAGTTCTTC
.	TRBV12-3/TRBV12-4	.	TRBJ2-2	CATRMGAGAGELFF	TGTGCCACCCGAATGGGGGCTGGAGCCGGGGAGCTGTTTTTT
TRBD2	TRBV20-1	.	TRBJ2-1	CSATGLASNEQFF	TGCAGTGCCACGGGACTAGCGAGCAATGAGCAGTTCTTC
TRBD2	TRBV24-1	many	TRBJ2-1	CATSDRLAADEQFF	TGTGCCACCAGTGATCGACTAGCTGCGGATGAGCAGTTCTTC
.	TRBV5-1	few	TRBJ2-7	CASSLDPSAYEQYF	TGCGCCAGCAGCTTGGATCCATCGGCGTACGAGCAGTACTTC
TRBD1	TRBV4-3	.	TRBJ1-1	CASSQEIGAGGAETEAFF	TGCGCCAGCAGCCAAGAGATCGGGGCAGGGGGCGCGGAGACTGAAGCTTTCTTT
.	TRBV7-8	.	TRBJ1-2	CASSLTPRRISNYGYTF	TGTGCCAGCAGCTTAACCCCAAGGAGGATCTCAAACTATGGCTACACCTTC
.	TRBV27	few	TRBJ2-1	CASSLLGSSYNEQFF	TGTGCCAGCAGTTTATTGGGGAGCTCCTACAATGAGCAGTTCTTC
.	TRBV24-1	many	TRBJ1-1	CATSSRGNTEAFF	TGTGCCACCAGTAGCCGGGGAAACACTGAAGCTTTCTTT
TRBD2	TRBV7-2	.	TRBJ2-1	CASSLVSTSGSEQFF	TGTGCCAGCAGCTTAGTATCTACTAGCGGGAGTGAGCAGTTCTTC
TRBD2	TRBV12-5	.	TRBJ2-1	CASGHLNRGLLAGPYNEQFF	TGTGCTAGTGGTCATTTAAACAGGGGTCTACTAGCGGGGCCATACAATGAGCAGTTCTTC
.	TRBV11-2	.	TRBJ2-1	CASSLDYGVNEQFF	TGTGCCAGCAGCTTAGACTATGGAGTGAATGAGCAGTTCTTC
.	TRBV6-2/TRBV6-3	.	TRBJ2-3	CASYPDRRTTDTQYF	TGTGCCAGCTACCCGGACCGGCGAACGACAGATACGCAGTATTTT
.	TRBV12-3/TRBV12-4	many	TRBJ1-2	CASSPGQHYGYTF	TGTGCCAGCAGTCCCGGACAGCACTATGGCTACACCTTC
.	TRBV6-2/TRBV6-3	.	TRBJ2-5	CASSYFGQPETQYF	TGTGCCAGCAGTTACTTCGGCCAGCCGGAGACCCAGTACTTC
.	TRBV7-2	.	TRBJ2-1	CASSLVEGWELNEQFF	TGTGCCAGCAGCTTAGTGGAGGGATGGGAACTCAATGAGCAGTTCTTC
TRBD1	TRBV29-1	many	TRBJ1-2	CSDRDRENYGYTF	TGCAGCGATCGGGACAGGGAGAACTATGGCTACACCTTC
TRBD2	TRBV24-1	few	TRBJ2-7	CATSSTSGSVYEQYF	TGTGCCACCAGTTCGACTAGCGGGAGCGTCTACGAGCAGTACTTC
TRBD1	TRBV12-3/TRBV12-4	.	TRBJ2-7	CASSSNKDRGTSSYEQYF	TGTGCCAGCAGCTCAAATAAGGACAGGGGGACATCCTCCTACGAGCAGTACTTC
TRBD1	TRBV4-2	.	TRBJ1-5	CASSLRDRENQPQHF	TGTGCCAGCAGCCTCCGGGACAGGGAAAATCAGCCCCAGCATTTT
.	TRBV7-3	few	TRBJ2-2	CASSSQSATGELFF	TGTGCCAGCAGCTCTCAGTCGGCCACCGGGGAGCTGTTTTTT
TRBD2	TRBV5-1	.	TRBJ2-2	CASSVAGTINTGELFF	TGCGCCAGCAGCGTGGCCGGGACTATAAACACCGGGGAGCTGTTTTTT
.	TRBV18	.	TRBJ2-7	CASSPRALYEQYF	TGTGCCAGCTCCCCCCGGGCCCTCTACGAGCAGTACTTC
.	TRBV7-9	.	TRBJ1-2	CASSLAPGADYGYTF	TGTGCCAGCAGCTTAGCCCCGGGGGCCGACTATGGCTACACCTTC
.	TRBV19	.	TRBJ1-6	CASSQPTYNSPLHF	TGTGCCAGTAGTCAGCCAACCTATAATTCACCCCTCCACTTT
.	TRBV29-1	.	TRBJ1-2	CSAWAGTYYGYTF	TGCAGTGCCTGGGCAGGGACCTACTATGGCTACACCTTC
.	TRBV10-3	.	TRBJ1-2	CAISDLPGAPYGYTF	TGTGCCATCAGTGATCTGCCAGGGGCCCCCTATGGCTACACCTTC
.	TRBV20-1	once	TRBJ1-1	CSASTPNTEAFF	TGCAGTGCTAGCACCCCGAACACTGAAGCTTTCTTT
.	TRBV12-3/TRBV12-4	once	TRBJ1-2	CASSQAYYGYTF	TGTGCCAGCAGCCAAGCCTACTATGGCTACACCTTC
.	TRBV4-1	.	TRBJ2-5	CASSNPGSGETQYF	TGCGCCAGCAGCAACCCGGGGTCAGGAGAGACCCAGTACTTC
.	TRBV5-1	many	TRBJ1-6	CASSFRVGAYNSPLHF	TGCGCCAGCAGCTTCAGGGTAGGGGCCTATAATTCACCCCTCCACTTT
TRBD1	TRBV6-1	few	TRBJ2-7	CASSEGTGEQYF	TGTGCCAGCAGTGAGGGGACAGGGGAGCAGTACTTC